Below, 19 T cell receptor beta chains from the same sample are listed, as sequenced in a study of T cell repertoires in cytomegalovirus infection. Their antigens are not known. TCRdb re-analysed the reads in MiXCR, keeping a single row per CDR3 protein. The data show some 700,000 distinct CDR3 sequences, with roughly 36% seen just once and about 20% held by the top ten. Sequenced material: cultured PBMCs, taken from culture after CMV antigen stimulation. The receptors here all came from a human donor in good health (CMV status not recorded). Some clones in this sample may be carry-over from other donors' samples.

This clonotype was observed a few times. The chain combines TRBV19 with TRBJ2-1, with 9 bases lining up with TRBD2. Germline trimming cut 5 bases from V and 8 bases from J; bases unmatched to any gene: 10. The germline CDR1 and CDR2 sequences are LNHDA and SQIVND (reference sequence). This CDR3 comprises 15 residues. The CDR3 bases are TGTGCCAGTAGTCATAGCGGGAGTCGCAAGGATGAGCAGTTCTTC. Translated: CASSHSGSRKDEQFF.

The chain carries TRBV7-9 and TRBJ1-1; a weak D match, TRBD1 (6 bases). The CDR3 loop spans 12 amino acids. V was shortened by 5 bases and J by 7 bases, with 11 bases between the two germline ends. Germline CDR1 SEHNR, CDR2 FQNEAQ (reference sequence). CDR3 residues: CASSKEGGEAFF. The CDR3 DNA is TGTGCCAGCAGCAAGGAGGGGGGTGAAGCTTTCTTT.

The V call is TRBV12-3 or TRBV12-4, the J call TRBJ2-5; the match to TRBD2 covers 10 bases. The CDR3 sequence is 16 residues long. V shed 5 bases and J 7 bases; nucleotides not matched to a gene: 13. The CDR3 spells CASSPGLADLTGTQYF. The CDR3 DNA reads TGTGCCAGCAGTCCCGGACTAGCGGACTTAACTGGGACCCAGTACTTC.

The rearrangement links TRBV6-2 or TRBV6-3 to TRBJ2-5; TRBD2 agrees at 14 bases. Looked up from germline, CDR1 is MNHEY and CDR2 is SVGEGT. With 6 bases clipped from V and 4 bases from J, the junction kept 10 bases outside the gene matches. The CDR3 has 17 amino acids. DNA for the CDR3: TGTGCCAGCAGCCACTACGGGACTAGCGGGAGTGGAGAGACCCAGTACTTC. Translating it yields CASSHYGTSGSGETQYF.

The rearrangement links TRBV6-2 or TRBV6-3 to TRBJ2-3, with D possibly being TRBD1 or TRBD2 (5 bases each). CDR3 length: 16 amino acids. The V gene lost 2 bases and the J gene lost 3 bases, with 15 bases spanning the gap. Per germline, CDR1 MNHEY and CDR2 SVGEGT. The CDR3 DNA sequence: TGTGCCAGCAGTTACCCCGGGACCTGGGGTACAGATACGCAGTATTTT. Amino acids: CASSYPGTWGTDTQYF.

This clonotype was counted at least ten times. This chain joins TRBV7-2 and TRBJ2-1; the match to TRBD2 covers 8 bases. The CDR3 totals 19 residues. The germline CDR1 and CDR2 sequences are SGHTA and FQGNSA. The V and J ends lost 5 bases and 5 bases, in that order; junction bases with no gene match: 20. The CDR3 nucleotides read TGTGCCAGCAGCACACACCGAGTACTAGCGGACCTTTGGAACAATGAGCAGTTCTTC. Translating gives CASSTHRVLADLWNNEQFF.

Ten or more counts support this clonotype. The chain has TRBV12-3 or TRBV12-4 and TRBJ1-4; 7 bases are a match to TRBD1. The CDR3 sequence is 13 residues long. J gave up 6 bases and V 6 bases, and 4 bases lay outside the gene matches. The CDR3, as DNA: TGTGCCAGCAGCTTCGACAGGGATGAAAAACTGTTTTTT. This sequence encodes CASSFDRDEKLFF.

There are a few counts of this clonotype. CDR3 region: CASSPQGYSNEKLFF. CDR3 in DNA: TGTGCCAGCAGCCCCCAGGGGTACTCTAATGAAAAACTGTTTTTT. The rearrangement joins TRBV7-2 to TRBJ1-4; a possible D gene is TRBD1 (6 bases). Trimming left V 5 bases short and J 3 bases short, with 13 bases between. The CDR3 length is 15 residues. Germline V gene lookup returns CDR1 SGHTA and CDR2 FQGNSA. Looking up the rest from reference TRBV7-2 and TRBJ1-4 gives the full variable domain: GAGVSQSPSNKVTEKGKDVELRCDPISGHTALYWYRQSLGQGLEFLIYFQGNSAPDKSGLPSDRFSAERTGGSVSTLTIQRTQQEDSAVYLCASSPQGYSNEKLFFGSGTQLSVL.

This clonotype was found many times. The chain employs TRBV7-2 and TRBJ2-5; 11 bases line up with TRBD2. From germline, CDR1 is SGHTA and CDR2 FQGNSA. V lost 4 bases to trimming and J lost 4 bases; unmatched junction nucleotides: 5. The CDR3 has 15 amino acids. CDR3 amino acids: CASSSLLAGVETQYF. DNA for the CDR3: TGTGCCAGCAGCTCTTTACTAGCGGGAGTAGAGACCCAGTACTTC.

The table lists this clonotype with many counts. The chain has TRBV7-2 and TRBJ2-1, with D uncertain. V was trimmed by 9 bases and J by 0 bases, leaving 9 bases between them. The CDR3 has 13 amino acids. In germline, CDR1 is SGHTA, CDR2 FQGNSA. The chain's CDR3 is CASQEISYNEQFF. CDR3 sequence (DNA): TGTGCCAGTCAAGAGATCTCCTACAATGAGCAGTTCTTC.

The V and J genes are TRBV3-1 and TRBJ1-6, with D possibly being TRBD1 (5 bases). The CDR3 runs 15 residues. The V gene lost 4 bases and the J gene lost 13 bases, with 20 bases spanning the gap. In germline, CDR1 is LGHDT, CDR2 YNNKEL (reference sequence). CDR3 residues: CASSLRDRDRIPLHF. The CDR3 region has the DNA TGTGCCAGCAGCCTCCGGGACCGCGATAGGATCCCCCTCCACTTT. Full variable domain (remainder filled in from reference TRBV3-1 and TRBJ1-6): DTAVSQTPKYLVTQMGNDKSIKCEQNLGHDTMYWYKQDSKKFLKIMFSYNNKELIINETVPNRFSPKSPDKAHLNLHINSLELGDSAVYFCASSLRDRDRIPLHFGNGTRLTVT.

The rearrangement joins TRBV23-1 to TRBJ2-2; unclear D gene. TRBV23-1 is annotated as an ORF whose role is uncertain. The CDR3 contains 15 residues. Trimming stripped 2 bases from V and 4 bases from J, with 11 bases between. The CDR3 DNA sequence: TGCGCCAGCAGTCAAAGGCGGCAGCCCACCGGGGAGCTGTTTTTT. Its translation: CASSQRRQPTGELFF.

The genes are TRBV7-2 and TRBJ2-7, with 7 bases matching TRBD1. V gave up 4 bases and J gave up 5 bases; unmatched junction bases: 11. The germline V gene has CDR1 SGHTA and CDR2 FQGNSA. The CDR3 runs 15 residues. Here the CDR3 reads CASSSSGQAADEQYF. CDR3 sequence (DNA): TGTGCCAGCAGCTCGTCCGGACAGGCTGCTGACGAGCAGTACTTC. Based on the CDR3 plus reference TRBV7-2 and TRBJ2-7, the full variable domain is GAGVSQSPSNKVTEKGKDVELRCDPISGHTALYWYRQSLGQGLEFLIYFQGNSAPDKSGLPSDRFSAERTGGSVSTLTIQRTQQEDSAVYLCASSSSGQAADEQYFGPGTRLTVT.

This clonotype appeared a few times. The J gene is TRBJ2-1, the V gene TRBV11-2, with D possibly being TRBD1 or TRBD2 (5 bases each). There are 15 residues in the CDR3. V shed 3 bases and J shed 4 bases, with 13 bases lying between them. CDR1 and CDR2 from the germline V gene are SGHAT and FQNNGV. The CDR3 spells CASSLRGAFYNEQFF. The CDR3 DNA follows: TGTGCCAGCAGCTTGAGGGGAGCGTTTTACAATGAGCAGTTCTTC.

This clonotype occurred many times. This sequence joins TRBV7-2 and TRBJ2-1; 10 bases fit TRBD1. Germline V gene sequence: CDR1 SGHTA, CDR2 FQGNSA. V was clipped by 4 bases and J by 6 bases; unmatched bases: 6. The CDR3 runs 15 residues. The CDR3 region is CASSSPGQGINEQFF. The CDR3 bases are TGTGCCAGCAGCTCGCCGGGACAGGGGATCAATGAGCAGTTCTTC.

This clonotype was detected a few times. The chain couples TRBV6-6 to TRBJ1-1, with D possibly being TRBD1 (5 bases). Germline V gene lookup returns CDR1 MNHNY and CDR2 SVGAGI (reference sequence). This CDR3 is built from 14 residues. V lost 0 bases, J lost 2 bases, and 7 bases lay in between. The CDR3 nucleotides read TGTGCCAGCAGTTACTCTTGGGGCAACACTGAAGCTTTCTTT. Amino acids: CASSYSWGNTEAFF.

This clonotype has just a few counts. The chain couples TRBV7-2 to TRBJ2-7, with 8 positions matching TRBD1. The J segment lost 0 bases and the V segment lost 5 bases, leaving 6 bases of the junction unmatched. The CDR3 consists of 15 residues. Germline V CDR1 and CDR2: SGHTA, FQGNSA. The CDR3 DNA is TGTGCCAGCAGCGAGCCGGACAGGGCCTCCTACGAGCAGTACTTC. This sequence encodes CASSEPDRASYEQYF.

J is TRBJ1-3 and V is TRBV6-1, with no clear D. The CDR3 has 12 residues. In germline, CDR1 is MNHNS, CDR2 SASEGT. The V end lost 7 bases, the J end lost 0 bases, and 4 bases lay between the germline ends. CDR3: CASTPSGNTIYF. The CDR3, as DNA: TGTGCCAGCACCCCCTCTGGAAACACCATATATTTT.

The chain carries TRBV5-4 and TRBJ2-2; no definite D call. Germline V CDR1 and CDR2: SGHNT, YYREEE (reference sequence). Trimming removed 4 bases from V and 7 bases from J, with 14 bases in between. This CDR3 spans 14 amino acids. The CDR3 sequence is CASSETGGYGELFF. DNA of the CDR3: TGTGCCAGCAGCGAGACGGGCGGTTACGGGGAGCTGTTTTTT.